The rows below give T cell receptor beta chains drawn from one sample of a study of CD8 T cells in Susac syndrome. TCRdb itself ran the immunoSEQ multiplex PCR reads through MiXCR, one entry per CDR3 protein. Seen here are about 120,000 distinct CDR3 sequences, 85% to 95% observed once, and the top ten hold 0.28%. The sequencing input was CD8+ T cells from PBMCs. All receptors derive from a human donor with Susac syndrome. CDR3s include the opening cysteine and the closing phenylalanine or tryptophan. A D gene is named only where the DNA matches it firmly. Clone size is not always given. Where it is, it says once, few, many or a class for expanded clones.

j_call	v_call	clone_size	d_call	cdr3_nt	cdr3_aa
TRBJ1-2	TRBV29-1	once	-	TGCAGCGTGGGCCCAATTGACTCGACAATAAACTATGGCTACACCTTC	CSVGPIDSTINYGYTF
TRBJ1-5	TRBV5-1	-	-	TGCGCCAGCAGCTTGGCCCCGGGTAGTAGCAATCAGCCCCAGCATTTT	CASSLAPGSSNQPQHF
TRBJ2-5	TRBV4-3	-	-	TGCGCCAGCAGCCGGGCGAGGGGCCGGGAGACCCAGTACTTC	CASSRARGRETQYF
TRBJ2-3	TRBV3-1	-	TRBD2	TGTGCCAGCAGATCCGGGACTAGCGGACTAGATACGCAGTATTTT	CASRSGTSGLDTQYF
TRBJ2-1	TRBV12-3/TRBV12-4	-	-	TGTGCCAGCACCGCGACAGAATCGAATGAGCAGTTCTTC	CASTATESNEQFF
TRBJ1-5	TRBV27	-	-	TGTGCCAGCGGGCCCACAGGGAATTGGGGTCAGCCCCAGCATTTT	CASGPTGNWGQPQHF
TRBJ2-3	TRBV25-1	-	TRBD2	TGTGCCAGCAGTCTAGCGGGGTCAGGCACAGATACGCAGTATTTT	CASSLAGSGTDTQYF
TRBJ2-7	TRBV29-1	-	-	TGCAGCGTACAAGGGGGGGGAATTAACTCCTACGAGCAGTACTTC	CSVQGGGINSYEQYF
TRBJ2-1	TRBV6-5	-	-	TGTGCCAGCAGTTACCTAGCATCCTACAATGAGCAGTTCTTC	CASSYLASYNEQFF
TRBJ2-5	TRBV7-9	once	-	TGTGCCAGCAGCTTAGGATACGGGAAAGAGACCCAGTACTTC	CASSLGYGKETQYF
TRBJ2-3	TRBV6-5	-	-	TGTGCCAGCAGTCCCTCCCATGTGACCACAGATACGCAGTATTTT	CASSPSHVTTDTQYF
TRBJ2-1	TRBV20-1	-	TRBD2	TGCAGTGCTAAGGGGACTAGCGGGGTGGAGGAGCAGTTCTTC	CSAKGTSGVEEQFF
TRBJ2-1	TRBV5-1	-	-	TGCGCCAGCAGCTTTGGAGCGCCCTCCTACAATGAGCAGTTCTTC	CASSFGAPSYNEQFF
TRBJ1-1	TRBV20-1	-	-	TGCAAATCCTGGGGGCCAGGAAAGAACACTGAAGCTTTCTTT	CKSWGPGKNTEAFF
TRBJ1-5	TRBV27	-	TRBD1	TGTGCCAGCAGTTGGACAGGGGGCAATCAGCATTTT	CASSWTGGNQHF
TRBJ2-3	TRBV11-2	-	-	TGTGCCAGCAGCTTAGGCACTAGCAGCACAGATACGCAGTATTTT	CASSLGTSSTDTQYF
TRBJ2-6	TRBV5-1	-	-	TGCGCCAGCAGCCTGGGGGAGTTCTCTGGGGCCAACGTCCTGACTTTC	CASSLGEFSGANVLTF
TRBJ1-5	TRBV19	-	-	TGTGCCAGTAATCAGGGGACCAGACAGCCCCAGCATTTT	CASNQGTRQPQHF
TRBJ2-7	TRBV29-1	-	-	TGCAGCGTTGGTAGGAGCTACGAGCAGTACTTC	CSVGRSYEQYF
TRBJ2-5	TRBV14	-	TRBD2	TGTGCCAGCAGCCCCCACGGCGGGGGGGCGAAAGAGACCCAGTACTTC	CASSPHGGGAKETQYF
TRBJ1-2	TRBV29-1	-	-	TGCAGCGGGATCGACGGGAGGGGGATCTATGGCTACACCTTC	CSGIDGRGIYGYTF
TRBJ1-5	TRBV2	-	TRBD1	TGTGCCAGCAGACACCGGACAGGGAATAGCTTTCAGCCCCAGCATTTT	CASRHRTGNSFQPQHF
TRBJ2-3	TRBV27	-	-	TGTGCCAGCAGTTTTGGGGTATTAACAGATACGCAGTATTTT	CASSFGVLTDTQYF
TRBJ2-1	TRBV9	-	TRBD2	TGTGCCAGCAGCCCCCCTAGCGGGGAGGAATACAATGAGCAGTTCTTC	CASSPPSGEEYNEQFF
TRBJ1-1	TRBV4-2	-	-	TGTGCCAGCAGCCTTAACAGGGAGAGGGCGCCGAACACTGAAGCTTTCTTT	CASSLNRERAPNTEAFF
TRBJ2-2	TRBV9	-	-	TGTGCCAGCAGCGTAGAGAGGGTCCCCGGGGAGCTGTTTTTT	CASSVERVPGELFF
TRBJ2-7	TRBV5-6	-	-	TGTGCCAGCAGCTTCTGGGGGTCCTACGAGCAGTACTTC	CASSFWGSYEQYF
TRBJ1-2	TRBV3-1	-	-	TGTGCCAGCAGCCAAGACGGGACGCCTGCAAACACCTTC	CASSQDGTPANTF
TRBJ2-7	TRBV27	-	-	TGTGCCAGCAGTTTCGGGGGAACCTACGAGCAGTACTTC	CASSFGGTYEQYF
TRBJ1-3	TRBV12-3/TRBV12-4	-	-	-	CASSFGEGSYF
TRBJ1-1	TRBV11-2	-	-	TGTGCCAGCAGCCTCCCGGGGTCGTACACTGAAGCTTTCTTT	CASSLPGSYTEAFF
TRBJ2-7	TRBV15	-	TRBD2	TGTGCCACCCTGGGAGCAAGCGGTCGGGAGGCGGACTTC	CATLGASGREADF
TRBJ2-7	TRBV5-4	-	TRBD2	TGTGCCAGCAGCCCGAGCGGGGGTTCCTACGAGCAGTACTTC	CASSPSGGSYEQYF
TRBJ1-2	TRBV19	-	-	TGTGCCAGTAGTATTTTCGGGGAGTCGTTCAGTGGCTACACCTTC	CASSIFGESFSGYTF
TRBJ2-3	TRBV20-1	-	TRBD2	TGCAGTGCTAGAGATTTCCTGCGGGGGGGCCGCGCAGATACGCAGTATTTT	CSARDFLRGGRADTQYF
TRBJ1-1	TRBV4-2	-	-	TGTGCCAGCAGCCAAGATCATCGTGGCTTGAACACTGAAGCTTTCTTT	CASSQDHRGLNTEAFF